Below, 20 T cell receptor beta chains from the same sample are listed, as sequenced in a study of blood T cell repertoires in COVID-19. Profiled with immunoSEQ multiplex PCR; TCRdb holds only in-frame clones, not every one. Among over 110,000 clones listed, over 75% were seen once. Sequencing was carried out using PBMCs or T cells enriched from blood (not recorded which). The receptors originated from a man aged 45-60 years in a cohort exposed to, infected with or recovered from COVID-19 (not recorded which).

CDR3 sequence: CASSVDSREQPQHF. The DNA for the CDR3 is TGTGCCAGCAGCGTAGATTCCAGGGAACAGCCCCAGCATTTT. This chain connects TRBV9 to TRBJ1-5, with a weak D call TRBD1 (5 bases). In germline, CDR1 is SGDLS, CDR2 YYNGEE. V was cut by 0 bases and J by 7 bases, with 11 bases left in between. The CDR3 extends over 14 amino acids.

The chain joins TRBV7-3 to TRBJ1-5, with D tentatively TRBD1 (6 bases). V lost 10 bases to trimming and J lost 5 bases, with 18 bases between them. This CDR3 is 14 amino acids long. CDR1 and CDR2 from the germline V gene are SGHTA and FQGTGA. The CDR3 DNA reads TGTGCCACCCGGGTGACAGGTCAAGATCAGCCCCAGCATTTT. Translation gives CATRVTGQDQPQHF.

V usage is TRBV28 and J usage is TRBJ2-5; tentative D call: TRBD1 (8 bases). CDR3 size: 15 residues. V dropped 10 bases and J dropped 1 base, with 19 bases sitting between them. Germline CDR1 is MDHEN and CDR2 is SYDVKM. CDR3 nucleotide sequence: TGTGCCACACAGGGGGAGGGGCTCGGCCAAGAGACCCAGTACTTC. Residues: CATQGEGLGQETQYF. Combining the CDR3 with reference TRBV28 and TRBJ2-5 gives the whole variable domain DVKVTQSSRYLVKRTGEKVFLECVQDMDHENMFWYRQDPGLGLRLIYFSYDVKMKEKGDIPEGYSVSREKKERFSLILESASTNQTSMYLCATQGEGLGQETQYFGPGTRLLVL.

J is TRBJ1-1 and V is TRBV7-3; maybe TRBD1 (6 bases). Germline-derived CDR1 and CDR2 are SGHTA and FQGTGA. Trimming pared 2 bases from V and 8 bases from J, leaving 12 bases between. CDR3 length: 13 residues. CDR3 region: CASSLQGFTEAFF. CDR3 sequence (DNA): TGTGCCAGCAGCTTACAGGGGTTTACAGAAGCTTTCTTT.

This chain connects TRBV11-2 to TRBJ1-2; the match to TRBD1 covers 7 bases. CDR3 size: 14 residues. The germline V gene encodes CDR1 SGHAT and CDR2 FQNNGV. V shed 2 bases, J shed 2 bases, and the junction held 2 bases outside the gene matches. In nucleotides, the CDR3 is TGTGCCAGCAGCTTAACAGGGGTCAACTATGGCTACACCTTC. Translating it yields CASSLTGVNYGYTF. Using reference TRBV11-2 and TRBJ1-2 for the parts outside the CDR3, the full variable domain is EAGVAQSPRYKIIEKRQSVAFWCNPISGHATLYWYQQILGQGPKLLIQFQNNGVVDDSQLPKDRFSAERLKGVDSTLKIQPAKLEDSAVYLCASSLTGVNYGYTFGSGTRLTVV.

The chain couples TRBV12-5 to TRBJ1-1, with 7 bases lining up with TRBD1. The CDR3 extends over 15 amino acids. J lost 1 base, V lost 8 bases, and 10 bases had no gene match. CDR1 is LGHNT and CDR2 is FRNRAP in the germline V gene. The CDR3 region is CASLFRGIGNTEAFF. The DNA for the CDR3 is TGTGCTAGTCTCTTCAGGGGGATAGGGAACACTGAAGCTTTCTTT.

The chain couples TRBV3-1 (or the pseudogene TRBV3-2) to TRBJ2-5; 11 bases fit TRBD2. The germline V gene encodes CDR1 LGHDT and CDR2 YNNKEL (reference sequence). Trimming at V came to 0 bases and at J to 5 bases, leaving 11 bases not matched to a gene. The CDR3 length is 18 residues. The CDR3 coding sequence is TGTGCCAGCAGCCAAGATCCAACTAGCGGGGGAGCTAGGGAGACCCAGTACTTC. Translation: CASSQDPTSGGARETQYF.

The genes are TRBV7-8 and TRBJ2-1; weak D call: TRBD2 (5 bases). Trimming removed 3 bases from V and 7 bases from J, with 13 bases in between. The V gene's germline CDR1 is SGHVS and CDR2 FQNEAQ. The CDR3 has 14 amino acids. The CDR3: CASSFIGEGNEQFF. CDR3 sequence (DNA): TGTGCCAGCAGCTTTATAGGAGAGGGTAATGAGCAGTTCTTC.

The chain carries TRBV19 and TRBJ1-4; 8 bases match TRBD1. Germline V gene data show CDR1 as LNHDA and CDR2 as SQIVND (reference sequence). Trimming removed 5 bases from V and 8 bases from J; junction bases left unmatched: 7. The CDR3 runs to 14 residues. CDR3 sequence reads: CASSRTGWSEKLFF. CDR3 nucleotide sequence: TGTGCCAGTAGTCGGACAGGGTGGAGCGAAAAACTGTTTTTT. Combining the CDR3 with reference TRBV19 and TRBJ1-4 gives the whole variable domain DGGITQSPKYLFRKEGQNVTLSCEQNLNHDAMYWYRQDPGQGLRLIYYSQIVNDFQKGDIAEGYSVSREKKESFPLTVTSAQKNPTAFYLCASSRTGWSEKLFFGSGTQLSVL.

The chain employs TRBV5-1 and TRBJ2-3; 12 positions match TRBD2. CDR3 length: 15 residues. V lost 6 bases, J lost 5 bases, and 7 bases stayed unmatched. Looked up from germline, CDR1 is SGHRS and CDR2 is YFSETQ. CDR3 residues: CASNQMGLAGDTQYF. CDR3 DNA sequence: TGCGCCAGCAACCAAATGGGACTAGCGGGAGATACGCAGTATTTT.

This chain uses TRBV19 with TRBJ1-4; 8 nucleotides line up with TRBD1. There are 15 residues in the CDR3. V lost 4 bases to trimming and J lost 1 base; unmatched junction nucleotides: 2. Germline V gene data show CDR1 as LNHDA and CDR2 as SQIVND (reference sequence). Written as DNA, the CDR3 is TGTGCCAGTAGTACACAGGGGGTAACTAATGAAAAACTGTTTTTT. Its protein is CASSTQGVTNEKLFF.

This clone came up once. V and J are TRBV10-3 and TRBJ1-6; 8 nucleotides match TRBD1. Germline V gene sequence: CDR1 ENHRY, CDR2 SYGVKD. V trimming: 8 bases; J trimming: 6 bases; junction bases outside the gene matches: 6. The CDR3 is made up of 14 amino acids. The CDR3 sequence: CAIRVDRVNSPLHF. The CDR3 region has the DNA TGTGCCATCCGGGTGGACAGGGTTAATTCACCCCTCCACTTT.

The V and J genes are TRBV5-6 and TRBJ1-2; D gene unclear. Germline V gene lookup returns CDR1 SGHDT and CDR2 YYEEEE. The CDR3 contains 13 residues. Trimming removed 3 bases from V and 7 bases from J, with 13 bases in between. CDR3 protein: CASSSRGRGGYTF. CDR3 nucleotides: TGTGCCAGCAGCTCTCGAGGGCGCGGTGGCTACACCTTC. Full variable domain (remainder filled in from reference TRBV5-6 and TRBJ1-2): DAGVTQSPTHLIKTRGQQVTLRCSPKSGHDTVSWYQQALGQGPQFIFQYYEEEERQRGNFPDRFSGHQFPNYSSELNVNALLLGDSALYLCASSSRGRGGYTFGSGTRLTVV.

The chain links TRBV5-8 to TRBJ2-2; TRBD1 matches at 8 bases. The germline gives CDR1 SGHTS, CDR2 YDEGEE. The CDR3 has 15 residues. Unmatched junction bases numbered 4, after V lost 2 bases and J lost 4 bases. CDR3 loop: CASSFPGQGTGELFF. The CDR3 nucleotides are TGTGCCAGCAGCTTTCCAGGACAGGGCACCGGGGAGCTGTTTTTT. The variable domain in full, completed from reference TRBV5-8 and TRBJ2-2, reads EAGVTQSPTHLIKTRGQQATLRCSPISGHTSVYWYQQALGLGLQFLLWYDEGEERNRGNFPPRFSGRQFPNYSSELNVNALELEDSALYLCASSFPGQGTGELFFGEGSRLTVL.

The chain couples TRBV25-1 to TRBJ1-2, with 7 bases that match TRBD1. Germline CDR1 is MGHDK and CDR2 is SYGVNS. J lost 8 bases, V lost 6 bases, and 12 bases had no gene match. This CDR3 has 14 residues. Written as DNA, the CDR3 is TGTGCCAGCAGGGGGGACAGTATCATTGGAGGCTACACCTTC. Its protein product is CASRGDSIIGGYTF.

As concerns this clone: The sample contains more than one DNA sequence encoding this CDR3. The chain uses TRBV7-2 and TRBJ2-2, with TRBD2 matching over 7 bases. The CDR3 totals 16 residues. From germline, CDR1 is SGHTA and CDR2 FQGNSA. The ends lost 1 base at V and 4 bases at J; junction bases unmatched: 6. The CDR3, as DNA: TGTGCCAGCAGCTTAGTGGGAGGGAGGAGCACCGGGGAGCTGTTTTTT. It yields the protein CASSLVGGRSTGELFF.

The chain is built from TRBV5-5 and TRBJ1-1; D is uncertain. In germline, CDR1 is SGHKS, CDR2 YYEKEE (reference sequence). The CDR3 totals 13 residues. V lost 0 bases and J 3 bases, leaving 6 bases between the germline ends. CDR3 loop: CASSLGRYTEAFF. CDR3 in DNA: TGTGCCAGCAGCTTGGGGAGGTACACTGAAGCTTTCTTT.

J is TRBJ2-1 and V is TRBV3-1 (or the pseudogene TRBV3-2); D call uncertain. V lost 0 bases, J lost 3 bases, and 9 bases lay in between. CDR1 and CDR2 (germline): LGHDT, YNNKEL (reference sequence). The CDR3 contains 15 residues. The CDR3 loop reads CASSQDRTLYNEQFF. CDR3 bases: TGTGCCAGCAGCCAAGACAGAACCCTCTACAATGAGCAGTTCTTC.

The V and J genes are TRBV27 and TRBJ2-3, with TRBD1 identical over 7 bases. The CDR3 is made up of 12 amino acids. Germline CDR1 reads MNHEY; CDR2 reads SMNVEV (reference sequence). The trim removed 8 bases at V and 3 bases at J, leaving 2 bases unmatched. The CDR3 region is CASRQGTDTQYF. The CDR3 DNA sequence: TGTGCCAGCCGACAGGGAACAGATACGCAGTATTTT.

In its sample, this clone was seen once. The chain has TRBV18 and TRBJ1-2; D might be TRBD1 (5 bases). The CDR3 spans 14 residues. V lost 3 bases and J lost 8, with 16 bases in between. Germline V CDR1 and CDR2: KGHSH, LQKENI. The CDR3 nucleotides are TGTGCCAGCTCACCCCCTTCGGGACTGTCGGGCTACACCTTC. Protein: CASSPPSGLSGYTF.